These 25 T cell receptor beta chains came from one sample sequenced in a study of T cells in Graves' hyperthyroidism and ophthalmopathy. Amplification targeted TCR beta CDR3 regions from RNA transcripts. An initial round of RT-PCR targeting the TCR CDR3 relied on the HTBI primer set. TCRdb independently ran MiXCR on the multiplex PCR reads; one entry per CDR3 protein. The profile shows around 380,000 distinct CDR3 sequences, 13% of them singletons. Source material: blood. The receptors come from a man in his thirties or forties with Graves' hyperthyroidism that later progressed to Graves' ophthalmopathy.

This clonotype was detected many times. This chain links TRBV20-1 with TRBJ2-5, with D possibly matching TRBD1 (6 bases). Trimming removed 6 bases from V and 4 bases from J, with 18 bases in between. This CDR3 is built from 14 residues. Germline V gene sequence: CDR1 DFQATT, CDR2 SNEGSKA (reference sequence). The CDR3 DNA sequence: TGCAGTGCAAGAAGAGGGGGAGTTGCAGAGACCCAGTACTTC. It specifies CSARRGGVAETQYF.

The chain couples TRBV6-1 to TRBJ1-2; 8 positions agree with TRBD1. The length of the CDR3 is 13 residues. The junction had 8 bases not matched to a gene; V was cut back by 8 bases and J by 6 bases. Germline lookup yields CDR1 MNHNS and CDR2 SASEGT. The CDR3 loop reads CASAMDRVNGYTF. As DNA, the CDR3 is TGTGCCAGCGCAATGGACAGGGTAAATGGCTACACCTTC.

This clonotype was seen at least ten times. The V call is TRBV12-3 or TRBV12-4, the J call TRBJ1-1; 12 bases match TRBD1. This CDR3 spans 15 amino acids. V shed 6 bases, J shed 8 bases, and the junction held 10 bases outside the gene matches. DNA for the CDR3: TGTGCCAGCAGCTCCACCGGGACAGGGGGCCGGGAAGCTTTCTTT. This encodes CASSSTGTGGREAFF.

The sample holds many counts of this clonotype. This rearrangement joins TRBV11-2 to TRBJ2-3, with 8 bases that match TRBD2. Germline CDR1 and CDR2: SGHAT and FQNNGV. This CDR3 region has 16 residues. Trimming took 5 bases from V and 5 from J; bases not matched to a gene: 12. The CDR3 coding sequence is TGTGCCAGCAGCCCACTAGGCGGGGGGCCCGTAGATACGCAGTATTTT. This codes for CASSPLGGGPVDTQYF.

CDR3 bases: TGTGCCAGCAGTGAAGCCGGACTAGCGGGGGAGGACACCGGGGAGCTGTTTTTT. Protein: CASSEAGLAGEDTGELFF. This chain uses TRBV6-1 with TRBJ2-2, with 13 bases fitting TRBD2. Germline-derived CDR1 and CDR2 are MNHNS and SASEGT. The trim removed 0 bases at V and 3 bases at J, leaving 4 bases unmatched. This CDR3 contains 18 residues.

In regard to this clonotype: This may stem from a read error, because a much larger clone lies one nucleotide away. This chain links TRBV11-2 with TRBJ2-2, with TRBD1 matching 9 bases. The junction had 4 bases not matched to a gene; V was cut back by 1 base and J by 7 bases. The CDR3 totals 15 residues. From germline, CDR1 is SGHAT and CDR2 FQNNGV. The CDR3 sequence is CASSLGTGVYGELFF. The CDR3 DNA follows: TGTGCCAGCAGCTTAGGGACAGGGGTGTACGGGGAGCTGTTTTTT.

This clonotype was seen repeatedly, ten times or more. The chain joins TRBV27 to TRBJ1-1, with TRBD1 matching over 9 bases. The CDR3 sequence is 15 residues long. Germline trimming cut 6 bases from V and 1 base from J; bases unmatched to any gene: 6. The germline gives CDR1 MNHEY, CDR2 SMNVEV (reference sequence). Here the CDR3 reads CASRITGGPNTEAFF. Here the CDR3 DNA reads TGTGCCAGCAGAATTACAGGGGGCCCGAACACTGAAGCTTTCTTT.

In its sample, this clonotype was seen a few times. V usage is TRBV5-1 and J usage is TRBJ1-6; D remains unclear. CDR1 is SGHRS, CDR2 YFSETQ, per germline. Trimming removed 8 bases from V and 14 bases from J, with 11 bases in between. This CDR3 region has 10 residues. CDR3 DNA sequence: TGCGCCAGGACACCTTGGACCCTCCACTTT. Translation gives CARTPWTLHF.

At least ten counts were recorded for this clonotype. This chain joins TRBV6-2 or TRBV6-3 and TRBJ2-7, with 7 bases that match TRBD1. Per germline, CDR1 MNHEY and CDR2 SVGEGT. V shed 2 bases, J shed 5 bases, and the junction held 9 bases outside the gene matches. This CDR3 comprises 15 residues. CDR3 loop: CASSYLDRQENEQYF. CDR3 coding DNA: TGTGCCAGCAGTTACCTGGACAGGCAAGAGAACGAGCAGTACTTC.

The table lists this clonotype with many counts. The rearrangement uses TRBV2 and TRBJ1-1, with a weak D call TRBD1 (5 bases). Per the germline V gene, CDR1 is SNHLY and CDR2 is FYNNEI. The CDR3 is 13 residues long. Trimming took 7 bases from V and 1 from J, leaving 10 bases between them. The DNA of the CDR3 is TGTGCCAGCAATGGGGGAGGGAACACTGAAGCTTTCTTT. This codes for CASNGGGNTEAFF.

This clonotype was detected only a few times. The genes are TRBV5-5 and TRBJ1-6, with D unclear. The CDR3 is made up of 11 amino acids. CDR1 is SGHKS and CDR2 is YYEKEE in the germline V gene (reference sequence). The V end lost 0 bases, the J end lost 14 bases, and 6 bases lay between the germline ends. This CDR3 is CASSLEGALHF. CDR3 coding DNA: TGTGCCAGCAGCTTGGAAGGAGCCCTCCACTTT.

This clonotype occurred many times. The chain uses TRBV18 and TRBJ1-4, with 7 nucleotides matching TRBD1. The ends lost 3 bases at V and 0 bases at J; junction bases unmatched: 4. The CDR3 covers 16 residues. Germline V gene lookup returns CDR1 KGHSH and CDR2 LQKENI. CDR3 protein: CASSPGQSATNEKLFF. In DNA form, the CDR3 reads TGTGCCAGCTCACCGGGACAGAGTGCAACTAATGAAAAACTGTTTTTT.

This clonotype was seen only a few times. The V and J genes are TRBV28 and TRBJ2-6; D remains ambiguous. The CDR3 is 15 amino acids. The V end lost 1 base, the J end lost 0 bases, and 4 bases lay between the germline ends. Germline V gives CDR1 MDHEN, CDR2 SYDVKM. The CDR3 nucleotides are TGTGCCAGCAGTTTATACGCCTCTGGGGCCAACGTCCTGACTTTC. Translated: CASSLYASGANVLTF.

This clonotype was detected many times. The J gene is TRBJ2-2, the V gene TRBV30, with TRBD1 as a possible D gene (5 bases). V was pared by 2 bases and J by 1 base, with 5 bases between. Per germline, CDR1 GTSNPN and CDR2 SVGIG (reference sequence). The CDR3 runs 13 residues. CDR3 protein: CAWSTGNTGELFF. CDR3 nucleotide sequence: TGTGCCTGGAGTACAGGGAACACCGGGGAGCTGTTTTTT. Together with reference TRBV30 and TRBJ2-2, the CDR3 gives the full variable domain: SQTIHQWPATLVQPVGSPLSLECTVEGTSNPNLYWYRQAAGRGLQLLFYSVGIGQISSEVPQNLSASRPQDRQFILSSKKLLLSDSGFYLCAWSTGNTGELFFGEGSRLTVL.

This clonotype was seen many times. As DNA, the CDR3 is TGTGCCAGCAGTTTATACGGGGCGCGGGGGGAAAAACTGTTTTTT. Translated, it gives CASSLYGARGEKLFF. The rearrangement uses TRBV27 and TRBJ1-4; D might be TRBD1 (5 bases). CDR1 is MNHEY and CDR2 is SMNVEV in the germline V gene (reference sequence). The CDR3 spans 15 residues. V lost 1 base and J lost 8, with 14 bases in between.

This clonotype has more than one count but fewer than ten. The chain couples TRBV12-3 or TRBV12-4 to TRBJ2-1; D gene ambiguous. The CDR3 length is 13 residues. V lost 2 bases and J lost 4, with 6 bases in between. In nucleotides, the CDR3 is TGTGCCAGCAGTTTAACGTCGTACAATGAGCAGTTCTTC. This encodes CASSLTSYNEQFF.

This clonotype was counted at least ten times. The rearrangement links TRBV27 to TRBJ1-4, with D possibly matching TRBD1 (6 bases). The germline V and J ends were trimmed by 2 bases and 4 bases, with 8 bases remaining between them. This CDR3 has 14 residues. The germline V gene has CDR1 MNHEY and CDR2 SMNVEV (reference sequence). CDR3 sequence reads: CASSLTGNNEKLFF. Written as DNA, the CDR3 is TGTGCCAGCAGTTTAACAGGGAATAATGAAAAACTGTTTTTT.

This clonotype was picked up many times. V is TRBV2 and J is TRBJ2-7, with 7 bases matching TRBD1. The CDR3 is made up of 14 amino acids. CDR1 and CDR2 (germline): SNHLY, FYNNEI. Trimming removed 6 bases from V and 2 bases from J; junction bases left unmatched: 7. Here the CDR3 reads CASRGGDRAYEQYF. CDR3 coding DNA: TGTGCCAGCAGAGGCGGAGACAGGGCCTACGAGCAGTACTTC.

This clonotype was recorded a few times. This chain uses TRBV6-1 with TRBJ2-1; 8 bases match TRBD2. The CDR3 extends over 15 amino acids. Looked up from germline, CDR1 is MNHNS and CDR2 is SASEGT. V trimming: 6 bases; J trimming: 3 bases; junction bases outside the gene matches: 7. This CDR3 reads CASSPGGALYNEQFF. CDR3 DNA sequence: TGTGCCAGCAGCCCCGGGGGGGCCCTCTACAATGAGCAGTTCTTC.

The rearrangement uses TRBV5-1 and TRBJ1-2, with 10 bases aligning to TRBD1. From germline, CDR1 is SGHRS and CDR2 YFSETQ. The V gene end was trimmed by 4 bases and the J gene end by 3 bases; junction bases not matched to a gene: 3. This CDR3 spans 14 amino acids. CDR3 coding DNA: TGCGCCAGCAGCCAGACAGGGGGCGACTATGGCTACACCTTC. It specifies CASSQTGGDYGYTF.

This clonotype was found many times. The chain combines TRBV6-1 with TRBJ2-1; unclear D gene. Trimming took 5 bases from V and 7 from J, leaving 9 bases between them. Per the germline V gene, CDR1 is MNHNS and CDR2 is SASEGT. CDR3 length equals 12 residues. In DNA form, the CDR3 reads TGTGCCAGCAGTACCCCCGGGAATGAGCAGTTCTTC. This gives the protein CASSTPGNEQFF.

Only one count was recorded for this clonotype. The chain combines TRBV2 with TRBJ1-3, with unresolved D. Trimming pared 6 bases from V and 0 bases from J, leaving 12 bases between. The CDR3 is 15 amino acids. Germline CDR1 is SNHLY and CDR2 is FYNNEI. DNA for the CDR3: TGTGCCAGCAGCTCCATACCAAGCTCTGGAAACACCATATATTTT. Its protein is CASSSIPSSGNTIYF.

This clonotype was detected many times. The chain carries TRBV20-1 and TRBJ1-2, with D hard to call. The ends were cut back, 7 bases at V and 4 bases at J, with 22 bases in the middle. Germline CDR1 reads DFQATT; CDR2 reads SNEGSKA (reference sequence). CDR3 size: 15 residues. The CDR3 sequence is CSGLSVGVYGYGYTF. DNA for the CDR3: TGCAGTGGCCTGAGCGTGGGTGTATATGGCTATGGCTACACCTTC.

This clonotype was seen many times. V gene TRBV11-1 combines with J gene TRBJ1-4, with TRBD1 as a possible D gene (5 bases). This CDR3 region has 16 residues. Trimming stripped 1 base from V and 5 bases from J, with 14 bases between. Per the germline V gene, CDR1 is SGHAT and CDR2 is FQDESV (reference sequence). The CDR3 DNA is TGTGCCAGCAGCTTAGAGCCCGGGACGCAGAATGAAAAACTGTTTTTT. Translating gives CASSLEPGTQNEKLFF.

Comment on this clonotype: One end of the junction is discordant with germline, which a read error may explain. The chain recombines TRBV11-2 with TRBJ2-1; D is perhaps TRBD1 (5 bases). Looked up from germline, CDR1 is SGHAT and CDR2 is FQNNGV. CDR3 length: 14 residues. In DNA, the CDR3 is TGTGCCAGCAGCTTACAGGGTCCCTACAATGATCAGTTCTTC. As protein: CASSLQGPYNDQFF. The variable domain in full, completed from reference TRBV11-2 and TRBJ2-1, reads EAGVAQSPRYKIIEKRQSVAFWCNPISGHATLYWYQQILGQGPKLLIQFQNNGVVDDSQLPKDRFSAERLKGVDSTLKIQPAKLEDSAVYLCASSLQGPYNDQFFGPGTRLTVL.